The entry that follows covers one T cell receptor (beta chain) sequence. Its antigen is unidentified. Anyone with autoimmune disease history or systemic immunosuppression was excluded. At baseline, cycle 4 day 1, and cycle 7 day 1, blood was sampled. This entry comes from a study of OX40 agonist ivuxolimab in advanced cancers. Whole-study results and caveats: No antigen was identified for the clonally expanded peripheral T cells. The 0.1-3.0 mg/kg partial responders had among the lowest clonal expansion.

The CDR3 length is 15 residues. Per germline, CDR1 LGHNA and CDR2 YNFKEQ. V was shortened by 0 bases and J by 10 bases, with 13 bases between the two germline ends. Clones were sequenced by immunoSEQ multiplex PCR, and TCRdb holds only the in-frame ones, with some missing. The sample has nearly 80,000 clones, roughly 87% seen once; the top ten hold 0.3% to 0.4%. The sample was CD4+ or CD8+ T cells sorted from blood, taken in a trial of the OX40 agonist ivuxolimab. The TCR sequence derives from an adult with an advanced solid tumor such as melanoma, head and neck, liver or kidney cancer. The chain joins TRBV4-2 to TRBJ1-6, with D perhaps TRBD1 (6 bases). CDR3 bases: TGTGCCAGCAGCCAAGATAGGGGGTCAGGATCACCCCTCCACTTT. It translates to CASSQDRGSGSPLHF.